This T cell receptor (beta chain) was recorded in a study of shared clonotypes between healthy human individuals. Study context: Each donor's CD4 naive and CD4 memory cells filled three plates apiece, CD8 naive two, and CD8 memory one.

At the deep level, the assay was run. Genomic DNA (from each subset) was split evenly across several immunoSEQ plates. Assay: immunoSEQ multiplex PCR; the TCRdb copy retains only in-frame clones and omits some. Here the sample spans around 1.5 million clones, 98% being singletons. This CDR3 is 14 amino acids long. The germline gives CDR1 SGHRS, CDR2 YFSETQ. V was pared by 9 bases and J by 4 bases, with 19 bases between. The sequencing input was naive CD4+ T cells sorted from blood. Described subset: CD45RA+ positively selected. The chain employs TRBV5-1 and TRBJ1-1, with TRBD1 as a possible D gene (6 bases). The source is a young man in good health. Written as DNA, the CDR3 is TGCGCCACCAAGACGGACAGATTTACCACTGAAGCTTTCTTT. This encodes CATKTDRFTTEAFF.